The clone carrying this T cell receptor beta chain was observed at least ten times. Its antigen is currently unknown. The junction departs from the called germline gene at one end, perhaps through a read error. Looked up from germline, CDR1 is MDHEN and CDR2 is SYDVKM. There are 15 residues in the CDR3. Amplified TCR beta CDR3 regions derived from RNA transcripts. An initial round of RT-PCR targeting the TCR CDR3 relied on the HTBI primer set. From the multiplex PCR reads, TCRdb called clonotypes with MiXCR, one entry per CDR3 protein. The data contain roughly 420,000 distinct CDR3 sequences, approximately 14% of them singletons. Those patients with uncontrolled infection, other autoimmune disease, pregnancy or lactation were excluded. These data come from a study of T cells in Graves' hyperthyroidism and ophthalmopathy. Findings and caveats of the study: Ophthalmopathy onset followed model prediction by a median roughly 6.5 months. A model of 13 V-J features distinguished ophthalmopathy from stable hyperthyroidism. Most clonotypes expanded in the thyroid (above 0.001) were also present in blood.

The chain couples TRBV28 to TRBJ2-5; TRBD1 matches at 8 bases. The source material was blood. The clonotype comes from a woman younger than 30 with Graves' hyperthyroidism. The CDR3 spells CASSLLTGGQETQYF. CDR3 sequence (DNA): TGTGCCAGCAGCTTATTAACAGGGGGTCAAGAGACCCAGTACTTC.